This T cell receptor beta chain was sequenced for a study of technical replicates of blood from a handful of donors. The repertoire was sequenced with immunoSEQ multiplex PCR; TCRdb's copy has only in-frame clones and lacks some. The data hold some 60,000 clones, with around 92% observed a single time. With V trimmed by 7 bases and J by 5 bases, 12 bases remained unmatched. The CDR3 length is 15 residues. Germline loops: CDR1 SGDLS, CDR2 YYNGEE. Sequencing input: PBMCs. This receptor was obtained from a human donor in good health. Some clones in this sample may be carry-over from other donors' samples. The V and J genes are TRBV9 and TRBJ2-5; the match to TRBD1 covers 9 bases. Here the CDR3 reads CASGYRDRESETQYF. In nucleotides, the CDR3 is TGTGCCAGCGGGTACCGGGACAGGGAGTCGGAGACCCAGTACTTC.